This passage covers 15 T cell receptor beta chains from one sample sequenced in a study of T cell changes during pregnancy in multiple sclerosis. Clones were sequenced by immunoSEQ multiplex PCR, and TCRdb holds only the in-frame ones, with some missing. The sample consists of some 54,000 clones, 85% to 95% of them appearing once. Sequencing was performed on peripheral blood, taken after pregnancy. These receptor sequences come from a female donor with multiple sclerosis, enrolled in a pregnancy study.

V and J are TRBV6-5 and TRBJ1-3; D possibly corresponds to TRBD1 (5 bases). Germline assignment: CDR1 MNHEY and CDR2 SVGAGI. V lost 3 bases, J lost 0 bases, and 12 bases lay in between. This CDR3 comprises 16 residues. CDR3 nucleotides: TGTGCCAGCAGTTATTCGACGGGGGTCTCTGGAAACACCATATATTTT. Translated, it gives CASSYSTGVSGNTIYF.

J is TRBJ1-2 and V is TRBV5-8, with TRBD1 as a possible D gene (6 bases). There are 16 residues in the CDR3. With 4 bases removed from V and 4 bases from J, the gap between germline ends came to 20 bases. Germline V gene data show CDR1 as SGHTS and CDR2 as YDEGEE. For the CDR3, the DNA is TGTGCCAGCAGCCCCGATTACAGGGAAGGCGGCTATGGCTACACCTTC. It is translated as CASSPDYREGGYGYTF.

The gene calls are TRBV7-9 and TRBJ2-5; tentative D call: TRBD1 (8 bases). This CDR3 is built from 15 residues. Germline lookup yields CDR1 SEHNR and CDR2 FQNEAQ (reference sequence). Trimming stripped 5 bases from V and 5 bases from J, with 18 bases between. CDR3 DNA sequence: TGTGCCAGCAGCCAAGAACAGGGGGGGTCGGAGACCCAGTACTTC. Its translation: CASSQEQGGSETQYF.

This clone was found many times. This chain links TRBV7-5 with TRBJ2-7; TRBD2, the table's D call, lacks a check against the DNA. TRBV7-5 is a documented pseudogene. The CDR3 totals 14 residues. The CDR3 DNA is TGTGCCAGAAGCTTAAGGACTAAGAGGTACGAGCAGTACTTC. Amino acid sequence: CARSLRTKRYEQYF.

This sequence joins TRBV27 and TRBJ1-1; D is unclear. CDR3 length: 13 residues. Germline V lookup: CDR1 MNHEY, CDR2 SMNVEV (reference sequence). Trimming cost V 6 bases and J 1 base, with 9 bases left between them. DNA of the CDR3: TGTGCCAGCAGCCCGCCCGGGAACACTGAAGCTTTCTTT. Its protein is CASSPPGNTEAFF.

For the CDR3, the DNA is TGTGCCAGCTCACTACGGTGGCAGCGGGAGGGCAATGAGCAGTTCTTC. It is translated as CASSLRWQREGNEQFF. V is TRBV18 and J is TRBJ2-1; 10 bases are shared with TRBD2. This CDR3 is built from 16 residues. Germline assignment: CDR1 KGHSH and CDR2 LQKENI. The V segment lost 4 bases and the J segment 6 bases; nucleotides outside the gene matches: 9.

The V call is TRBV5-6, the J call TRBJ1-6; D not certain. The germline V gene encodes CDR1 SGHDT and CDR2 YYEEEE. The CDR3 runs 14 residues. Trimming left V 3 bases short and J 10 bases short, with 14 bases between. CDR3 nucleotide sequence: TGTGCCAGCAGCTCAGCGGGCCGGGGATCACCCCTCCACTTT. As protein: CASSSAGRGSPLHF.

V gene TRBV21-1 combines with J gene TRBJ1-5; the table's D call of TRBD1 was not tested on the DNA. TRBV21-1 is designated a pseudogene. CDR3 length equals 15 residues. CDR3 region: CASSLGQGGNQPQHF. In nucleotides, the CDR3 is TGTGCCAGCAGCCTCGGACAGGGGGGCAATCAGCCCCAGCATTTT.

This clone appeared a single time. CDR3 residues: CAWSVSTDTQYF. CDR3 nucleotide sequence: TGTGCCTGGAGCGTTAGCACAGATACGCAGTATTTT. J is TRBJ2-3 and V is TRBV30, with D unresolved. The germline V gene has CDR1 GTSNPN and CDR2 SVGIG (reference sequence). Trimming stripped 3 bases from V and 0 bases from J, with 4 bases between. The CDR3 sequence is 12 residues long.

The CDR3 spells CASRDRLAGAPTDTQYF. The CDR3 nucleotides are TGCGCCAGCAGGGACCGACTAGCGGGAGCACCCACAGATACGCAGTATTTT. This sequence joins TRBV10-2 and TRBJ2-3; 12 bases agree with TRBD2. CDR3 length: 17 amino acids. The V and J ends lost 6 bases and 2 bases, in that order; junction bases with no gene match: 9. Germline-derived CDR1 and CDR2 are WSHSY and SAAADI.

The genes are TRBV25-1 and TRBJ2-5; no clear D. The tail of the sequence fits TRBJ2-7 better, so the J call may be wrong. Germline values: CDR1 MGHDK, CDR2 SYGVNS. The CDR3 contains 15 residues. This CDR3 reads CASSEGPGKTYEQYF. Here the CDR3 DNA reads TGTGCCAGCAGTGAAGGGCCAGGAAAGACCTACGAGCAGTACTTC.

The sample holds one count of this clone. The chain combines TRBV4-1 with TRBJ1-5; perhaps TRBD1 as D (6 bases). CDR1 is MGHRA, CDR2 YSYEKL, per germline. V lost 0 bases and J 2 bases, leaving 14 bases between the germline ends. The CDR3 extends over 17 amino acids. CDR3 bases: TGCGCCAGCAGCCAAGATAGTTGGGACAACGGCAATCAGCCCCAGCATTTT. It encodes CASSQDSWDNGNQPQHF.

The gene calls are TRBV11-3 and TRBJ2-2; 7 bases agree with TRBD1. Germline V gives CDR1 SGHNT, CDR2 YENEEA. Unmatched junction bases numbered 5, after V lost 4 bases and J lost 6 bases. The CDR3 extends over 14 amino acids. The CDR3 protein is CASSSGQRSGELFF. The DNA of the CDR3 is TGTGCCAGCAGCTCGGGACAGCGCTCCGGGGAGCTGTTTTTT.

The CDR3 reads CASSPGRREGSYEQYF. The CDR3 bases are TGTGCCAGTAGCCCAGGTCGGCGGGAGGGGTCCTACGAGCAGTACTTC. The J gene is TRBJ2-7, the V gene TRBV19; the match to TRBD2 covers 9 bases. J lost 1 base, V lost 6 bases, and 10 bases had no gene match. The CDR3 consists of 16 residues. Germline CDR1 and CDR2: LNHDA and SQIVND (reference sequence).

The V gene is TRBV6-1, the J gene TRBJ2-7, with 8 bases aligning to TRBD2. The CDR3 totals 16 residues. In germline, CDR1 is MNHNS, CDR2 SASEGT. Trimming took 0 bases from V and 3 from J; bases not matched to a gene: 7. The CDR3 reads CASSEAQRERLYEQYF. The CDR3 bases are TGTGCCAGCAGTGAAGCGCAGCGGGAGCGTCTCTACGAGCAGTACTTC.